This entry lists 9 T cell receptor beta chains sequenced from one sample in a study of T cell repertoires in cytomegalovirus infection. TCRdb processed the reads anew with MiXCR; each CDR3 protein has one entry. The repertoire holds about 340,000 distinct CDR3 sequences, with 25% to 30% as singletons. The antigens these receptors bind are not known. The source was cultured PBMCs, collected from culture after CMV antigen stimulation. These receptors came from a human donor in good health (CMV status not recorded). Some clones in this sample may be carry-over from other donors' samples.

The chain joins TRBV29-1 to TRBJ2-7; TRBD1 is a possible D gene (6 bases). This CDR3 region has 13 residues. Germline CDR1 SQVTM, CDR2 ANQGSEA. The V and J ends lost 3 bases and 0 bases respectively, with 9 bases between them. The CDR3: CSVDTGFSYEQYF. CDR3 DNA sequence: TGCAGCGTTGATACAGGGTTCTCCTACGAGCAGTACTTC.

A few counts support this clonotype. The CDR3 is CASSLRGLAGAYSYNEQFF. Written as DNA, the CDR3 is TGTGCCAGCAGCCTAAGGGGACTAGCGGGGGCTTACTCCTACAATGAGCAGTTCTTC. The chain employs TRBV12-3 or TRBV12-4 and TRBJ2-1; 14 bases fit TRBD2. V was clipped by 6 bases and J by 0 bases; unmatched bases: 10. The length of the CDR3 is 19 residues.

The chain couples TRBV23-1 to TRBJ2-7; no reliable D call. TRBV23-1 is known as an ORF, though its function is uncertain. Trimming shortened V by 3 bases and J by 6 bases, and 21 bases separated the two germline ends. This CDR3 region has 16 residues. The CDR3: CASSHLGSGMCTEQYF. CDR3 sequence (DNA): TGCGCCAGCAGTCATCTTGGGTCCGGAATGTGCACCGAGCAGTACTTC.

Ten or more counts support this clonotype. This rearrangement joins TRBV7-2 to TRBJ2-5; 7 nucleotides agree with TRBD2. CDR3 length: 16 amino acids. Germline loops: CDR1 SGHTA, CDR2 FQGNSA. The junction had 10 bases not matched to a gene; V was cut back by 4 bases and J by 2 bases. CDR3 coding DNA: TGTGCCAGCAGCTCTGTTAGGGCTAGCGGACAAGAGACCCAGTACTTC. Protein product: CASSSVRASGQETQYF.

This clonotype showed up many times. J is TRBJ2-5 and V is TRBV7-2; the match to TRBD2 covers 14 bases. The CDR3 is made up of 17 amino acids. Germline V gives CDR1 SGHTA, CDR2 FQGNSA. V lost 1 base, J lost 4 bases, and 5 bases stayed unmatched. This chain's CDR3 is CASSLGLAGGPGETQYF. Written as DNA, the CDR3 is TGTGCCAGCAGCTTAGGACTAGCGGGGGGGCCAGGAGAGACCCAGTACTTC.

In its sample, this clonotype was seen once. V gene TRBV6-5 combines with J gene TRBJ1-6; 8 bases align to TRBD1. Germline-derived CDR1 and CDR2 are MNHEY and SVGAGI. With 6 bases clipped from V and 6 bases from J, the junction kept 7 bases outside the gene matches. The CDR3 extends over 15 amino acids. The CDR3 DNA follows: TGTGCCAGCAGACCAGGGGGACAGGCTAATTCACCCCTCCACTTT. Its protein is CASRPGGQANSPLHF.

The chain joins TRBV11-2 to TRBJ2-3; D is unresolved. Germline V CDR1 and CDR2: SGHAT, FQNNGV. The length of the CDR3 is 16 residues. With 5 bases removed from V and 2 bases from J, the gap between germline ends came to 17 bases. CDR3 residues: CASSPIVRHFTDTQYF. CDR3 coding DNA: TGTGCCAGCAGCCCCATCGTTCGCCACTTCACAGATACGCAGTATTTT.

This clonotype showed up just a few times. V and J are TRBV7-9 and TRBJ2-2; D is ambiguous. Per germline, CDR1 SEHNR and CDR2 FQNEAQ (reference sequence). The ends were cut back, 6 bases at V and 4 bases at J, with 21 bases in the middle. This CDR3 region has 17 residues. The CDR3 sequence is CASRPPQAPIVTGELFF. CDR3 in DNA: TGTGCCAGCAGACCCCCCCAGGCCCCGATAGTCACCGGGGAGCTGTTTTTT.

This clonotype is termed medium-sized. CDR3 coding DNA: TGTGCCAGCAGCCCCCCGCGACTAGCGGGAGATAGGAATGAGCAGTTCTTC. Translation gives CASSPPRLAGDRNEQFF. The chain combines TRBV7-2 with TRBJ2-1; 12 bases line up with TRBD2. The CDR3 loop spans 17 amino acids. V trimming: 5 bases; J trimming: 7 bases; junction bases outside the gene matches: 12. Germline V gene lookup returns CDR1 SGHTA and CDR2 FQGNSA.